This is a list of T cell receptor beta chains from one sample in a study of blood T cell repertoires in COVID-19. Produced via immunoSEQ multiplex PCR; TCRdb's table is partial and in-frame only. The sample includes roughly 120,000 clones, over 80% of them seen just once. Sample: peripheral blood. The origin of the receptors is a woman aged 70-85 years with acute or convalescent COVID-19. The CDR3 runs from the conserved cysteine through the conserved F or W. A D gene is named only where the DNA matches it firmly. Expanded clones are given a class, and other clones once, few, many or no size at all.

d_call: TRBD1; cdr3_length: 16; v_call: TRBV6-5; clone_size: -; j_call: TRBJ1-6; cdr3_aa: CASSSHRGSRNSPLHF; cdr3_nt: TGTGCCAGCAGTTCACACAGGGGTTCAAGAAATTCACCCCTCCACTTT
d_call: TRBD2; cdr3_length: 16; v_call: TRBV6-2/TRBV6-3; clone_size: once; j_call: TRBJ2-3; cdr3_aa: CASSHGTSGGGNTQYF; cdr3_nt: TGTGCCAGCAGCCACGGGACTAGCGGGGGGGGGAATACGCAGTATTTT
d_call: -; cdr3_length: 15; v_call: TRBV27; clone_size: -; j_call: TRBJ1-3; cdr3_aa: CASSLLGGPGNTIYF; cdr3_nt: TGTGCCAGCAGTTTATTGGGGGGGCCAGGAAACACCATATATTTT
d_call: -; cdr3_length: 13; v_call: TRBV19; clone_size: -; j_call: TRBJ1-5; cdr3_aa: CASSSTSGQPQHF; cdr3_nt: TGTGCCAGTAGTTCTACGTCGGGTCAGCCCCAGCATTTT
d_call: -; cdr3_length: 13; v_call: TRBV5-6; clone_size: -; j_call: TRBJ1-1; cdr3_aa: CASSLERGAEAFF; cdr3_nt: TGTGCCAGCAGCTTGGAGCGGGGGGCTGAAGCTTTCTTT
d_call: -; cdr3_length: 16; v_call: TRBV7-6; clone_size: -; j_call: TRBJ1-1; cdr3_aa: CASSLGARVGNTEAFF; cdr3_nt: TGTGCCAGCAGCTTAGGCGCGCGGGTGGGGAACACTGAAGCTTTCTTT
d_call: -; cdr3_length: 13; v_call: TRBV18; clone_size: -; j_call: TRBJ1-1; cdr3_aa: CASSSEANTEAFF; cdr3_nt: TGTGCCAGCTCCTCCGAAGCGAACACTGAAGCTTTCTTT
d_call: -; cdr3_length: 17; v_call: TRBV15; clone_size: -; j_call: TRBJ1-4; cdr3_aa: CATSRDLWELNGGKLFF; cdr3_nt: TGTGCCACCAGCAGAGATCTCTGGGAACTAAACGGGGGGAAACTGTTTTTT
d_call: -; cdr3_length: 13; v_call: TRBV6-5; clone_size: -; j_call: TRBJ1-2; cdr3_aa: CASSTDTNYGYTF; cdr3_nt: TGTGCCAGCAGTACAGACACTAACTATGGCTACACCTTC
d_call: -; cdr3_length: 13; v_call: TRBV3-1/TRBV3-2; clone_size: -; j_call: TRBJ2-5; cdr3_aa: CASNPGSRQTQYF; cdr3_nt: TGTGCCAGCAACCCGGGGAGTCGACAGACCCAGTACTTC
d_call: -; cdr3_length: 16; v_call: TRBV7-2; clone_size: few; j_call: TRBJ1-5; cdr3_aa: CASSLVGGSNNQPQHF; cdr3_nt: TGTGCCAGCAGCTTAGTCGGAGGGTCCAACAATCAGCCCCAGCATTTT
d_call: -; cdr3_length: 15; v_call: TRBV4-1; clone_size: -; j_call: TRBJ2-1; cdr3_aa: CASSQVGAGYNEQFF; cdr3_nt: TGCGCCAGCAGCCAAGTTGGTGCAGGCTACAATGAGCAGTTCTTC
d_call: -; cdr3_length: 16; v_call: TRBV7-8; clone_size: -; j_call: TRBJ2-3; cdr3_aa: CASSWLPGTSTDTQYF; cdr3_nt: TGTGCCAGCAGCTGGCTCCCGGGGACTAGCACAGATACGCAGTATTTT
d_call: -; cdr3_length: 15; v_call: TRBV15; clone_size: -; j_call: TRBJ1-1; cdr3_aa: CATSREPQGVTEAFF; cdr3_nt: TGTGCCACCAGCAGAGAGCCACAGGGTGTTACTGAAGCTTTCTTT
d_call: TRBD1; cdr3_length: 13; v_call: TRBV27; clone_size: few; j_call: TRBJ1-2; cdr3_aa: CASSPGQGASYTF; cdr3_nt: TGTGCCAGCAGTCCCGGACAGGGGGCTAGCTACACCTTC
d_call: -; cdr3_length: 14; v_call: TRBV5-4; clone_size: -; j_call: TRBJ2-5; cdr3_aa: CASSLSVAQETQYF; cdr3_nt: TGTGCCAGCAGCTTGTCGGTAGCGCAAGAGACCCAGTACTTC
d_call: TRBD2; cdr3_length: 15; v_call: TRBV5-4; clone_size: -; j_call: TRBJ2-7; cdr3_aa: CASSLSSGSQYEQYF; cdr3_nt: TGTGCCAGCAGCTTGTCTAGCGGGAGTCAGTACGAGCAGTACTTC
d_call: -; cdr3_length: 15; v_call: TRBV6-5; clone_size: -; j_call: TRBJ2-1; cdr3_aa: CASSPAELIYNEQFF; cdr3_nt: TGTGCCAGCAGCCCAGCGGAGCTAATTTACAATGAGCAGTTCTTC
d_call: TRBD2; cdr3_length: 15; v_call: TRBV3-1/TRBV3-2; clone_size: -; j_call: TRBJ2-3; cdr3_aa: CASSPSGGYGEAQYF; cdr3_nt: TGTGCCAGCAGCCCTAGCGGGGGTTACGGTGAGGCGCAGTATTTT
d_call: TRBD2; cdr3_length: 16; v_call: TRBV5-1; clone_size: -; j_call: TRBJ2-5; cdr3_aa: CASSLEVAGYKETQYF; cdr3_nt: TGCGCCAGCAGCTTGGAGGTAGCGGGATATAAAGAGACCCAGTACTTC
d_call: -; cdr3_length: 15; v_call: TRBV5-1; clone_size: -; j_call: TRBJ1-2; cdr3_aa: CASSLLGRGDYGYTF; cdr3_nt: TGCGCCAGCAGCTTGTTGGGCAGGGGCGACTATGGCTACACCTTC
d_call: -; cdr3_length: 14; v_call: TRBV14; clone_size: -; j_call: TRBJ1-1; cdr3_aa: CASSQVTGNTEAFF; cdr3_nt: TGTGCCAGCAGCCAAGTTACAGGGAACACTGAAGCTTTCTTT
d_call: -; cdr3_length: 16; v_call: TRBV3-1/TRBV3-2; clone_size: -; j_call: TRBJ2-7; cdr3_aa: CASSPHRGTTLDEQYF; cdr3_nt: TGTGCCAGCAGCCCCCACCGGGGTACAACTTTAGACGAGCAGTACTTC
d_call: -; cdr3_length: 15; v_call: TRBV2; clone_size: -; j_call: TRBJ2-2; cdr3_aa: CASRQVGTNTGELFF; cdr3_nt: TGTGCCAGTCGTCAAGTGGGGACTAACACCGGGGAGCTGTTTTTT
d_call: TRBD1; cdr3_length: 17; v_call: TRBV2; clone_size: -; j_call: TRBJ2-6; cdr3_aa: CASRWAGGFSGANVLTF; cdr3_nt: TGTGCCAGCCGTTGGGCAGGGGGCTTCTCTGGGGCCAACGTCCTGACTTTC
d_call: TRBD2; cdr3_length: 16; v_call: TRBV13; clone_size: -; j_call: TRBJ2-7; cdr3_aa: CASSLGTSGRALEQYF; cdr3_nt: TGTGCCAGCAGCTTAGGGACTAGCGGGAGGGCTCTCGAGCAGTACTTC
d_call: TRBD2; cdr3_length: 19; v_call: TRBV6-1; clone_size: -; j_call: TRBJ2-2; cdr3_aa: CASSESFSGATANTGELFF; cdr3_nt: TGTGCCAGCAGTGAAAGCTTTAGCGGGGCAACCGCGAACACCGGGGAGCTGTTTTTT
d_call: TRBD2; cdr3_length: 19; v_call: TRBV5-1; clone_size: -; j_call: TRBJ2-1; cdr3_aa: CASSTGLAGSVWLHNEQFF; cdr3_nt: TGCGCCAGCAGCACCGGACTAGCGGGGAGTGTATGGCTGCACAATGAGCAGTTCTTC
d_call: TRBD2; cdr3_length: 16; v_call: TRBV5-6; clone_size: -; j_call: TRBJ2-1; cdr3_aa: CASSSPLAGSYNEQFF; cdr3_nt: TGTGCCAGCAGCTCCCCTCTAGCGGGGTCCTACAATGAGCAGTTCTTC
d_call: -; cdr3_length: 14; v_call: TRBV6-5; clone_size: -; j_call: TRBJ2-5; cdr3_aa: CASSRGSFQETQYF; cdr3_nt: TGTGCCAGCAGTCGAGGTTCGTTCCAAGAGACCCAGTACTTC
d_call: TRBD1; cdr3_length: 12; v_call: TRBV12-3/TRBV12-4; clone_size: -; j_call: TRBJ1-2; cdr3_aa: CASTIDRDGYTF; cdr3_nt: TGTGCCAGCACCATTGACAGGGATGGCTACACCTTC
d_call: TRBD1; cdr3_length: 14; v_call: TRBV6-5; clone_size: -; j_call: TRBJ1-1; cdr3_aa: CASSRQGESTEAFF; cdr3_nt: TGTGCCAGCAGTCGACAGGGGGAATCCACTGAAGCTTTCTTT
d_call: -; cdr3_length: 14; v_call: TRBV4-2; clone_size: -; j_call: TRBJ1-1; cdr3_aa: CASSQPAGSAEAFF; cdr3_nt: TGTGCCAGCAGCCAACCTGCGGGTAGCGCTGAAGCTTTCTTT
d_call: TRBD2; cdr3_length: 16; v_call: TRBV7-3; clone_size: -; j_call: TRBJ2-7; cdr3_aa: CASSPTGGTPPNEQYF; cdr3_nt: TGTGCCAGCAGCCCAACGGGGGGGACTCCTCCTAACGAGCAGTACTTC
d_call: -; cdr3_length: 14; v_call: TRBV15; clone_size: -; j_call: TRBJ2-7; cdr3_aa: CATSKQVNSYEQYF; cdr3_nt: TGTGCCACCAGCAAACAGGTGAACTCCTACGAGCAGTACTTC
d_call: TRBD1; cdr3_length: 13; v_call: TRBV5-6; clone_size: -; j_call: TRBJ1-1; cdr3_aa: CASSPGQGLEAFF; cdr3_nt: TGTGCCAGCAGCCCCGGACAGGGCCTTGAAGCTTTCTTT
d_call: TRBD1; cdr3_length: 18; v_call: TRBV5-1; clone_size: -; j_call: TRBJ1-3; cdr3_aa: CASSLAGTTGGSGNTIYF; cdr3_nt: TGCGCCAGCAGCTTGGCCGGGACGACAGGGGGGTCTGGAAACACCATATATTTT
d_call: -; cdr3_length: 13; v_call: TRBV5-4; clone_size: -; j_call: TRBJ2-2; cdr3_aa: CASSFRLTGELFF; cdr3_nt: TGTGCCAGCAGCTTTAGACTGACCGGGGAGCTGTTTTTT
d_call: -; cdr3_length: 14; v_call: TRBV20-1; clone_size: once; j_call: TRBJ1-5; cdr3_aa: CSASRGFSNQPQHF; cdr3_nt: TGCAGTGCTAGTAGGGGATTCTCGAATCAGCCCCAGCATTTT
d_call: TRBD2; cdr3_length: 16; v_call: TRBV7-7; clone_size: -; j_call: TRBJ2-3; cdr3_aa: CASSPTSGGRGATQYF; cdr3_nt: TGTGCCAGCAGCCCGACTAGCGGGGGGAGGGGGGCCACGCAGTATTTT
d_call: TRBD1; cdr3_length: 16; v_call: TRBV15; clone_size: -; j_call: TRBJ2-1; cdr3_aa: CATSRVTGTGIGEQFF; cdr3_nt: TGTGCCACCAGCAGAGTCACCGGGACAGGGATCGGTGAGCAGTTCTTC
d_call: -; cdr3_length: 14; v_call: TRBV15; clone_size: -; j_call: TRBJ1-2; cdr3_aa: CATTQPGQDYGYTF; cdr3_nt: TGTGCCACCACGCAACCGGGACAAGATTATGGCTACACCTTC
d_call: TRBD1; cdr3_length: 14; v_call: TRBV15; clone_size: -; j_call: TRBJ1-2; cdr3_aa: CATSRIQGLDGYTF; cdr3_nt: TGTGCCACCAGCAGAATACAGGGGCTTGATGGCTACACCTTC
d_call: TRBD1; cdr3_length: 14; v_call: TRBV28; clone_size: once; j_call: TRBJ2-1; cdr3_aa: CASSRGTGSNEQFF; cdr3_nt: TGTGCCAGCAGCCGGGGGACAGGCAGCAATGAGCAGTTCTTC
d_call: TRBD1; cdr3_length: 13; v_call: TRBV29-1; clone_size: -; j_call: TRBJ1-2; cdr3_aa: CGDRGDSLYGYTF; cdr3_nt: TGCGGCGACAGAGGGGACAGCCTCTATGGCTACACCTTC
d_call: -; cdr3_length: 11; v_call: TRBV27; clone_size: -; j_call: TRBJ1-1; cdr3_aa: CASRAHFEAFF; cdr3_nt: TGTGCCAGCCGCGCCCACTTTGAAGCTTTCTTT
d_call: TRBD2; cdr3_length: 15; v_call: TRBV9; clone_size: -; j_call: TRBJ2-1; cdr3_aa: CASSPREGSYNEQFF; cdr3_nt: TGTGCCAGCAGCCCTCGGGAGGGATCCTACAATGAGCAGTTCTTC
d_call: TRBD1; cdr3_length: 16; v_call: TRBV29-1; clone_size: -; j_call: TRBJ1-4; cdr3_aa: CSVVKDRGATNEKLFF; cdr3_nt: TGCAGCGTTGTAAAGGACAGGGGGGCAACTAATGAAAAACTGTTTTTT
d_call: -; cdr3_length: 15; v_call: TRBV5-1; clone_size: -; j_call: TRBJ1-4; cdr3_aa: CASSLEAGKNEKLFF; cdr3_nt: TGCGCCAGCAGCTTGGAGGCAGGGAAGAATGAAAAACTGTTTTTT
d_call: TRBD1; cdr3_length: 15; v_call: TRBV5-1; clone_size: -; j_call: TRBJ1-4; cdr3_aa: CASSSGQGGIEKLFF; cdr3_nt: TGCGCCAGCAGCTCCGGACAGGGGGGGATCGAAAAACTGTTTTTT
d_call: -; cdr3_length: 16; v_call: TRBV9; clone_size: few; j_call: TRBJ1-2; cdr3_aa: CASSVGHEPANYGYTF; cdr3_nt: TGTGCCAGCAGCGTAGGGCATGAACCCGCTAACTATGGCTACACCTTC
d_call: -; cdr3_length: 13; v_call: TRBV6-5; clone_size: -; j_call: TRBJ1-2; cdr3_aa: CASTTRTSYGYTF; cdr3_nt: TGTGCCAGCACAACCCGAACTTCCTATGGCTACACCTTC
d_call: TRBD1; cdr3_length: 13; v_call: TRBV5-1; clone_size: -; j_call: TRBJ2-7; cdr3_aa: CASSSGDRGEQYF; cdr3_nt: TGCGCCAGCAGCTCCGGGGACAGGGGCGAGCAGTACTTC
d_call: TRBD2; cdr3_length: 16; v_call: TRBV5-1; clone_size: once; j_call: TRBJ2-3; cdr3_aa: CASSLEDSGGIDTQYF; cdr3_nt: TGCGCCAGCAGCTTGGAGGATAGCGGGGGCATCGATACGCAGTATTTT
d_call: -; cdr3_length: 15; v_call: TRBV5-4; clone_size: -; j_call: TRBJ2-7; cdr3_aa: CASSSQPRGSYEQYF; cdr3_nt: TGTGCCAGCAGCTCGCAGCCTCGGGGCTCCTACGAGCAGTACTTC
d_call: -; cdr3_length: 14; v_call: TRBV5-1; clone_size: -; j_call: TRBJ1-4; cdr3_aa: CASSLGSPNEKLFF; cdr3_nt: TGCGCCAGCAGCTTAGGGAGCCCTAATGAAAAACTGTTTTTT
d_call: -; cdr3_length: 14; v_call: TRBV5-1; clone_size: -; j_call: TRBJ2-7; cdr3_aa: CASSLARGSYEQYF; cdr3_nt: TGCGCCAGCAGCTTGGCCCGGGGATCCTACGAGCAGTACTTC
d_call: -; cdr3_length: 12; v_call: TRBV19; clone_size: -; j_call: TRBJ1-1; cdr3_aa: CASGGLATEAFF; cdr3_nt: TGTGCCAGTGGAGGGTTGGCCACTGAAGCTTTCTTT
d_call: -; cdr3_length: 13; v_call: TRBV6-4; clone_size: -; j_call: TRBJ1-1; cdr3_aa: CASSLGSNTEAFF; cdr3_nt: TGTGCCAGCAGCCTCGGGTCGAACACTGAAGCTTTCTTT
d_call: -; cdr3_length: 15; v_call: TRBV6-1; clone_size: -; j_call: TRBJ1-2; cdr3_aa: CASSEEPLGGYGYTF; cdr3_nt: TGTGCCAGCAGTGAAGAACCGCTCGGGGGCTATGGCTACACCTTC